The clone carrying this TCR beta chain was seen a handful of times. Its specificity is unknown. A sample-barcoded 5' primer and a J-beta primer mix were used in a second PCR of about 7 to 11 cycles. At least 2.5 million CDR3-containing paired-end reads were obtained per sample. TCRdb analysed the 5' RACE reads with MiXCR anew, one entry per CDR3 protein. The table records roughly 860,000 distinct CDR3 sequences, around 68% of them present only once. The data were taken from a study of blood T cells in healthy people across ages. General study points: Older individuals had lower TCR beta diversity per million T cells (the decline was roughly linear). Naive CD4+ cell counts and diversity both ran higher in long-lived than in aged donors.

The junction had 0 bases not matched to a gene; V was cut back by 3 bases and J by 1 base. Germline V CDR1 and CDR2: DFQATT, SNEGSKA (reference sequence). This CDR3 region has 13 residues. The sample was blood. The chain joins TRBV20-1 to TRBJ2-3; 8 bases map to TRBD1. The receptor comes from a man aged 25 to 40 in good health. Here the CDR3 reads CSARTGGTDTQYF. CDR3 nucleotides: TGCAGTGCTAGGACAGGGGGCACAGATACGCAGTATTTT.